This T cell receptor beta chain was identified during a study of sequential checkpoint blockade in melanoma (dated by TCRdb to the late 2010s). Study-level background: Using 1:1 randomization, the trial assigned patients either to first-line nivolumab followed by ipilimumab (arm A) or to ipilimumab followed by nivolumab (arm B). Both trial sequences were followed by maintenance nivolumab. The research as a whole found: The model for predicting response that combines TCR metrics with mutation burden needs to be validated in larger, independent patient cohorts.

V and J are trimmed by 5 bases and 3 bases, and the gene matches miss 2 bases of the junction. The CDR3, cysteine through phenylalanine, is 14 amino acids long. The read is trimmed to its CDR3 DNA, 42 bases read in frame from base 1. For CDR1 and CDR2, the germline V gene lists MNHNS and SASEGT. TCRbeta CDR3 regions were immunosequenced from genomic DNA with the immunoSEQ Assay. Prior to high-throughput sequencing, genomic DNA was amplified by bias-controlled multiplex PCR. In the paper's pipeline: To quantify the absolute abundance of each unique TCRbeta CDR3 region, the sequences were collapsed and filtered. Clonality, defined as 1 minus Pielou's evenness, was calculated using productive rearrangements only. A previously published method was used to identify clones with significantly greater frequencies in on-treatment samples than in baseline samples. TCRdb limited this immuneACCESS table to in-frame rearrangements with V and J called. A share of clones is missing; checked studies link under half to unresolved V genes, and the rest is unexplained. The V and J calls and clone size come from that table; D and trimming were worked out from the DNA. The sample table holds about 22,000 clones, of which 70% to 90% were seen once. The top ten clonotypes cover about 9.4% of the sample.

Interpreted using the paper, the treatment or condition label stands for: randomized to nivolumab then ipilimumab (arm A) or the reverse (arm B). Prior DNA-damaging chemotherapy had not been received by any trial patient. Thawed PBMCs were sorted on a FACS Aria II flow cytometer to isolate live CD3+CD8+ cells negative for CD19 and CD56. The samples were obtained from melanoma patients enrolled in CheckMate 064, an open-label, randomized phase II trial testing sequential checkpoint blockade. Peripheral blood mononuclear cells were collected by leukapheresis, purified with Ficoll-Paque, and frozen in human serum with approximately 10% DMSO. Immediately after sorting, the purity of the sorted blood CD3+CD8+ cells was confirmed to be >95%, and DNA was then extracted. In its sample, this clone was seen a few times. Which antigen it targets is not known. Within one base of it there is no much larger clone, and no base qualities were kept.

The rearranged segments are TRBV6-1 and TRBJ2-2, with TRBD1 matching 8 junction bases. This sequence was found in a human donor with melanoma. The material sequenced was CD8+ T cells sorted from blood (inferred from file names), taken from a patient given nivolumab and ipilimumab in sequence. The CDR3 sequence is CASSLQGDTGELFF. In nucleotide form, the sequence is TGTGCCAGCAGTTTACAGGGGGACACCGGGGAGCTGTTTTTT.